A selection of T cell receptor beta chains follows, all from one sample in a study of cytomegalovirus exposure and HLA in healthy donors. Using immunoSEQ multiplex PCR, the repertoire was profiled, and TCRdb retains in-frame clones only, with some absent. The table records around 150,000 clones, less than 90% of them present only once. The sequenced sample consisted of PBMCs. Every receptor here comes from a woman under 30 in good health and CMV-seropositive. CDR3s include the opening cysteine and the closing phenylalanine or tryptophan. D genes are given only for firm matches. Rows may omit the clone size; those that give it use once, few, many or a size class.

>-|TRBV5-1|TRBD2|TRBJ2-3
TGCGCCAGCAGCACCGATGGACTAGCGGGAGTGGATACGCAGTATTTT
CASSTDGLAGVDTQYF
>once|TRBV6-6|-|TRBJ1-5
TGTGCCAGCCGGGACACCGGTAATTGGCCCCAGCATTTT
CASRDTGNWPQHF
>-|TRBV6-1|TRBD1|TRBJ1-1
TGTGCCAGCAGTGACCGGGACAGCGTAGGTGAAGCTTTCTTT
CASSDRDSVGEAFF
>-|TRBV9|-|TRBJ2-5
TGTGCCAGCAGCCCCAGCAAGAGACAGGAGACCCAGTACTTC
CASSPSKRQETQYF
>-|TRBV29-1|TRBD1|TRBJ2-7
TGCAGCGCCGGAGATCAGGGGGCTTACGAGCAGTACTTC
CSAGDQGAYEQYF
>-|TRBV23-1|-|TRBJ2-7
TGCGCCAAGCTTGTATCAGGGACATCCTCCCTCTACGAGCAGTACTTC
CAKLVSGTSSLYEQYF
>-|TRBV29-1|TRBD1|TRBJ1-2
TGCAGCGTTTACGGGACAGGGGACTATGGCTACACCTTC
CSVYGTGDYGYTF
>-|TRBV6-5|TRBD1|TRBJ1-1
TGTGCCAGCAGTTACTCTAGGGACAGGGTAGGCACTGAAGCTTTCTTT
CASSYSRDRVGTEAFF
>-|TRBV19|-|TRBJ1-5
TGTGCCAGTAGTATCCAATCACAACAGGGAAGCAATCAGCCCCAGCATTTT
CASSIQSQQGSNQPQHF
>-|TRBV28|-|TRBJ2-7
TGTGCCAGCACCTCCGTCTACGAGCAGTACTTC
CASTSVYEQYF
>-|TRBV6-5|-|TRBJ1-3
TGTGCCAGCAGTTACTCTCGGTTGCCTGGAAACACCATATATTTT
CASSYSRLPGNTIYF
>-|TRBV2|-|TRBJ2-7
TGTGCCAGCACAAAGGAGGGGCCCTACGAGCAGTACTTC
CASTKEGPYEQYF
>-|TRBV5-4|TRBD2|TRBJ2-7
TGTGCCAGCAGTAATCCTACGGGACTAGCGGGGATCTACGAGCAGTACTTC
CASSNPTGLAGIYEQYF
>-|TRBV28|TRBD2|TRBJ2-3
TGTGCCAGCAGCCTAGCGGGGATTAGCACAGATACGCAGTATTTT
CASSLAGISTDTQYF
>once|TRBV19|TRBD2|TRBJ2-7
TGTGCCAGTAGTATATCCGCGGGAGATCGCGAGCAGTACTTC
CASSISAGDREQYF
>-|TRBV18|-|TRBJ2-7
TGTGCCAGCTCACCGTCCGGGCTCGGAGGCGAGCAGTACTTC
CASSPSGLGGEQYF